This T cell receptor (beta chain) was identified in a study of blood T cell repertoires in COVID-19 (dated by TCRdb to 2020 to 2021). Turning to the overall study: Samples covering the acute and convalescent phases of COVID-19 were provided by collaborators in the United States, Italy and Spain. The prospective study material was composed of cDNA or gDNA derived from T cells, B-cell-depleted T cells, or PBMCs. The dataset comprised deeply sampled blood TCRbeta repertoires from subjects exposed to, actively infected with, or recovered from COVID-19. The repertoires were made available in a free public database intended to serve as a resource for research on the immune response to SARS-CoV-2. Samples came from the ongoing ImmuneRACE study (first 160 participants) plus 1,254 subjects from 6 global collaborators. Nearly every sample came with metadata listing a de-identified subject ID, COVID-19 status, age in years and sex. Where available, HLA class I and class II types were obtained from metadata supplied by the sample provider rather than from assay-based typing.

This clone was counted between two and nine times. Its antigen specificity is not known. Per-nucleotide qualities are absent, and no much larger clonotype sits a single base away. At the junction V is shortened by 4 bases and J by 3 bases, with 7 bases in between. Its CDR3 holds 13 amino acids, cysteine through phenylalanine. The only DNA kept is the CDR3, 39 bases in frame from the first base. Sequences SGHAT (CDR1) and FQNNGV (CDR2) are obtained from the germline V gene. One collaborating source in Seattle enrolled patients while the patients were actively infected and followed the patients over time throughout the course of disease. Whole blood was collected in K2EDTA tubes by collaborating institutions according to the institutions' own protocols. For TCRbeta analysis, collaborator samples were shipped as frozen whole blood, as isolated PBMCs, or as DNA extracted from either sample type. The full study reports these points: Clinical and demographic metadata were provided uncurated, with the amount varying by source and participant.

TCRbeta CDR3 regions were amplified from genomic DNA using the immunoSEQ Assay, a bias-controlled multiplex PCR. In the authors' own workflow: Nucleated cell counts per sample were estimated from amplification of reference gene primers within the assay. Sequence reads were collapsed and filtered to measure the absolute abundance of every unique TCRbeta CDR3 rearrangement. For each sample, productive Simpson clonality was calculated as the square root of Simpson's diversity index across productive rearrangements. In TCRdb, the immuneACCESS table is reduced to in-frame sequences with V and J assigned. These tables do not hold every clone; where another copy was compared, an unresolved V gene accounts for under half, and the others remain unexplained. V and J calls plus clone size are reproduced from that table; the DNA served to infer D and trimming. In this sample the table shows under 200,000 clones, around 79% of which occur a single time. Almost 6% of the sample lies in the top ten.

The receptor's source is a woman in her thirties or forties with COVID-19, enrolled during active disease. Sequencing was carried out using peripheral blood. In this chain, TRBV11-2 is recombined with TRBJ1-5, and perhaps TRBD1 as D gene, on 5 matching bases. The CDR3: CASSSGHNQPQHF. The sequenced DNA is TGTGCCAGCAGCTCAGGGCACAATCAGCCCCAGCATTTT.